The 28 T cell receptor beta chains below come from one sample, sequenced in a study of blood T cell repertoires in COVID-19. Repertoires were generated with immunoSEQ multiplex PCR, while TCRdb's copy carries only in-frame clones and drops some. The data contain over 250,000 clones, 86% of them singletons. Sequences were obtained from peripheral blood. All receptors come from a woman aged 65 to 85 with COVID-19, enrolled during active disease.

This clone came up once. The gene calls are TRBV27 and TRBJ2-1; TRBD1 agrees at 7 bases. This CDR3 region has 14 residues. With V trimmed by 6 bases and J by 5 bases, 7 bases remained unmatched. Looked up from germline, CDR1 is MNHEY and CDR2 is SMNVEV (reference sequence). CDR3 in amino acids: CASRAGQANNEQFF. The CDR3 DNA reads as TGTGCCAGCAGGGCTGGACAGGCGAACAATGAGCAGTTCTTC.

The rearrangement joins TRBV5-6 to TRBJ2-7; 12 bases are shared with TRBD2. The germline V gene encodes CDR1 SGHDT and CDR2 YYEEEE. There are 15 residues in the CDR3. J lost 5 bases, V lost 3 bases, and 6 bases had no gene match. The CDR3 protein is CASSSASGGAHEQYF. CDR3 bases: TGTGCCAGCAGCTCGGCTAGCGGGGGGGCCCACGAGCAGTACTTC.

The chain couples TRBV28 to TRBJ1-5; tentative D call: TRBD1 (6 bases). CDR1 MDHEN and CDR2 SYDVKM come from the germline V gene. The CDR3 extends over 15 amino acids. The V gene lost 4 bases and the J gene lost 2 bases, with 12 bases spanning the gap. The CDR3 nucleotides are TGTGCCAGCAGTTCCGGGACACTAGGCAATCAGCCCCAGCATTTT. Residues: CASSSGTLGNQPQHF.

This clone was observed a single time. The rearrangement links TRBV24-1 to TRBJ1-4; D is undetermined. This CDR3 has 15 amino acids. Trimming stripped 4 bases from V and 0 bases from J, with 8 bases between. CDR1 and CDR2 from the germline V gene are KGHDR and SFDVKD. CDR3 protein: CATSDATTTNEKLFF. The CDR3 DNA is TGTGCCACCAGTGACGCAACAACAACTAATGAAAAACTGTTTTTT.

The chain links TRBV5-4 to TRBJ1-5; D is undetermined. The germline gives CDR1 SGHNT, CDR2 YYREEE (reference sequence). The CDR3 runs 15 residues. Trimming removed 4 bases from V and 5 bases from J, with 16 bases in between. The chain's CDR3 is CASSVWPGPDQPQHF. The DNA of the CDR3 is TGTGCCAGCAGCGTATGGCCAGGCCCCGATCAGCCCCAGCATTTT. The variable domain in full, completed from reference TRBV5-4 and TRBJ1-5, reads ETGVTQSPTHLIKTRGQQVTLRCSSQSGHNTVSWYQQALGQGPQFIFQYYREEENGRGNFPPRFSGLQFPNYSSELNVNALELDDSALYLCASSVWPGPDQPQHFGDGTRLSIL.

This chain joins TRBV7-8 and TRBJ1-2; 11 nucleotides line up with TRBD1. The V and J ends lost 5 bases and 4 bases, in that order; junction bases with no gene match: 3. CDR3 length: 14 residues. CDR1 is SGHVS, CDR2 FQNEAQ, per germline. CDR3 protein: CASSPGQGAYGYTF. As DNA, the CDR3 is TGTGCCAGCAGCCCCGGACAGGGGGCCTATGGCTACACCTTC. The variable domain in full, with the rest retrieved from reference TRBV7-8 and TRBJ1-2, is GAGVSQSPRYKVAKRGQDVALRCDPISGHVSLFWYQQALGQGPEFLTYFQNEAQLDKSGLPSDRFFAERPEGSVSTLKIQRTQQEDSAVYLCASSPGQGAYGYTFGSGTRLTVV.

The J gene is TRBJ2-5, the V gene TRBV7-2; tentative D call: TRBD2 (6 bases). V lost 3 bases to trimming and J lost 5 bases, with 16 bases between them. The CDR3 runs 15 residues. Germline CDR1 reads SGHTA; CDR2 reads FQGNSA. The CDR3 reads CASSFHGGLEETQYF. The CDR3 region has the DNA TGTGCCAGCAGCTTCCACGGGGGACTGGAGGAGACCCAGTACTTC.

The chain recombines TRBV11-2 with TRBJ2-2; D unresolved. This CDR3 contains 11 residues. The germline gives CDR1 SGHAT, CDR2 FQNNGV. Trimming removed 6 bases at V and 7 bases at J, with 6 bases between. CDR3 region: CASSPGGELFF. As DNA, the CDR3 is TGTGCCAGCAGTCCAGGCGGGGAGCTGTTTTTT.

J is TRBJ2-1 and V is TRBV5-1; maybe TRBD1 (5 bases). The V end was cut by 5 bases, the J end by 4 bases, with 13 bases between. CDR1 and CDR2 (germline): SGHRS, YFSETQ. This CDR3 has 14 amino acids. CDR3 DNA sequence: TGCGCCAGCAGTAGGGGTTCGGGTTACAATGAGCAGTTCTTC. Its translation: CASSRGSGYNEQFF.

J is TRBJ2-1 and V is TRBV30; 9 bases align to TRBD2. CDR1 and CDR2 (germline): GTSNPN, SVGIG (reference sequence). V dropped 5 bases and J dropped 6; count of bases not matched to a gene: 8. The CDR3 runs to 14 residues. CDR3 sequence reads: CAWGEGRGGNEQFF. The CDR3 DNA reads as TGTGCCTGGGGTGAAGGGCGGGGGGGCAATGAGCAGTTCTTC.

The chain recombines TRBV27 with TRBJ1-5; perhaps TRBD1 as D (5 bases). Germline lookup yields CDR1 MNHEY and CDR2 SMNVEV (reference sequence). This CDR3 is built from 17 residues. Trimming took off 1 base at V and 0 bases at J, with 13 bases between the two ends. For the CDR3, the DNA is TGTGCCAGCAGTTTATGGGATTTTAGGGGTAGCAATCAGCCCCAGCATTTT. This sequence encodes CASSLWDFRGSNQPQHF.

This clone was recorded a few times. The DNA of the CDR3 is TGTGCCAGCAGCCGAGTTTTTAGTGAAAAACTGTTTTTT. Amino acid sequence: CASSRVFSEKLFF. The V gene is TRBV5-6, the J gene TRBJ1-4; D not certain. Trimming pared 4 bases from V and 7 bases from J, leaving 11 bases between. The germline V gene has CDR1 SGHDT and CDR2 YYEEEE. CDR3 length: 13 amino acids. The variable domain in full, completed from reference TRBV5-6 and TRBJ1-4, reads DAGVTQSPTHLIKTRGQQVTLRCSPKSGHDTVSWYQQALGQGPQFIFQYYEEEERQRGNFPDRFSGHQFPNYSSELNVNALLLGDSALYLCASSRVFSEKLFFGSGTQLSVL.

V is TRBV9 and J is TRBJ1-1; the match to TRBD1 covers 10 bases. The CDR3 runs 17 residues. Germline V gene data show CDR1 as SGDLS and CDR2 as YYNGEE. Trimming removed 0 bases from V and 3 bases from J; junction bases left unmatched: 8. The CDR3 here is CASSVGDRGRRDTEAFF. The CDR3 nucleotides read TGTGCCAGCAGCGTAGGCGACAGGGGGCGCAGGGACACTGAAGCTTTCTTT.

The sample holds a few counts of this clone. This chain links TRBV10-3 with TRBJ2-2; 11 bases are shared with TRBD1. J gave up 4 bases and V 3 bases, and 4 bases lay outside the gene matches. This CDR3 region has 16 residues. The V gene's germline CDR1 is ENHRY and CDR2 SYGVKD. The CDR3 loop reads CAISEIGTGGTGELFF. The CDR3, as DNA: TGTGCCATCAGTGAAATAGGGACAGGGGGCACCGGGGAGCTGTTTTTT.

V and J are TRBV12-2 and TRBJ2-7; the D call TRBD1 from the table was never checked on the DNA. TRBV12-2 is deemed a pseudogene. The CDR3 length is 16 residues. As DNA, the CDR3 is TGTGCAAGTCGCTTAGTTTTCTGTACAGCCTCCTACGAGCAGTACTTC. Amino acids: CASRLVFCTASYEQYF.

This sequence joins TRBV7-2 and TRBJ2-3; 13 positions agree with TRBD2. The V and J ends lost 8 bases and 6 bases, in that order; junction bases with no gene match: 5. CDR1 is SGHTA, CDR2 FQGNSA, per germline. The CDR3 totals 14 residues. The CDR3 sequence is CASGGLAGVDTQYF. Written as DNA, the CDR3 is TGTGCCAGCGGAGGACTAGCGGGGGTGGATACGCAGTATTTT.

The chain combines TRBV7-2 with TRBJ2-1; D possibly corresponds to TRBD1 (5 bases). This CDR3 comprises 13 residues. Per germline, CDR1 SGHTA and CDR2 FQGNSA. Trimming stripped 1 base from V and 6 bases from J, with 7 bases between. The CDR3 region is CASSLDRPNEQFF. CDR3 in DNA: TGTGCCAGCAGCTTAGACAGGCCCAATGAGCAGTTCTTC.

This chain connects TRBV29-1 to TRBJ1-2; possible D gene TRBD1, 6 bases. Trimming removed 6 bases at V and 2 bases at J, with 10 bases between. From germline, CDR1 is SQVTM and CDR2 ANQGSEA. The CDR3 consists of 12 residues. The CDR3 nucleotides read TGCAGCGTCGCTACAGGGAACTATGGCTACACCTTC. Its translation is CSVATGNYGYTF. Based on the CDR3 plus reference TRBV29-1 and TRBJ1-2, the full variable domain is SAVISQKPSRDICQRGTSLTIQCQVDSQVTMMFWYRQQPGQSLTLIATANQGSEATYESGFVIDKFPISRPNLTFSTLTVSNMSPEDSSIYLCSVATGNYGYTFGSGTRLTVV.

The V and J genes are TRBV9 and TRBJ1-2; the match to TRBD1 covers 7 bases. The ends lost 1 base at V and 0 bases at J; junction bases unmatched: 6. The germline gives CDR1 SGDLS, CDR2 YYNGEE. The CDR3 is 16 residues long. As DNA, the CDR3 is TGTGCCAGCAGCGTACATGCGACAGGGACTAACTATGGCTACACCTTC. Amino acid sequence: CASSVHATGTNYGYTF. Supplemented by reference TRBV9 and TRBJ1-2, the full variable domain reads DSGVTQTPKHLITATGQRVTLRCSPRSGDLSVYWYQQSLDQGLQFLIQYYNGEERAKGNILERFSAQQFPDLHSELNLSSLELGDSALYFCASSVHATGTNYGYTFGSGTRLTVV.

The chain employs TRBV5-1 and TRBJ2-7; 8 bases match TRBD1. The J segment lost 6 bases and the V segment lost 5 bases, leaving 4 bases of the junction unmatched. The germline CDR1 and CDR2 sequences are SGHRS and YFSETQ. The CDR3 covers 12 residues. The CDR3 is CASRTDRGEQYF. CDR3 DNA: TGCGCCAGCAGGACCGACAGGGGCGAGCAGTACTTC.

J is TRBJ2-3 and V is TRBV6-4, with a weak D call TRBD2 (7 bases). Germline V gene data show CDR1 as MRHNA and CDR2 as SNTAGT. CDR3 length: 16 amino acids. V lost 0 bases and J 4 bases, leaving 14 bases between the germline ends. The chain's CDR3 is CASSDSSSGGADTQYF. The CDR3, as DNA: TGTGCCAGCAGTGACTCGAGTTCGGGGGGCGCAGATACGCAGTATTTT.

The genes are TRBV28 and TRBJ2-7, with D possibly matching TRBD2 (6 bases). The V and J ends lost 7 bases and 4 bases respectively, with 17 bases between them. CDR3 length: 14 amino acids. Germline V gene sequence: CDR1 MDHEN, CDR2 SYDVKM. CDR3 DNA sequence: TGTGCCAGCAAGCGCGGGACCTTTCCGTACGAGCAGTACTTC. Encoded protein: CASKRGTFPYEQYF.

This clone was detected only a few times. The CDR3 reads CASSLVGTGGNEQYF. DNA of the CDR3: TGTGCCAGCAGCTTAGTAGGGACAGGGGGTAACGAGCAGTACTTC. The V and J genes are TRBV7-2 and TRBJ2-7; 11 bases are a match to TRBD1. V lost 1 base and J lost 5; bases outside the gene matches: 4. Germline CDR1 and CDR2: SGHTA and FQGNSA. CDR3 size: 15 residues. The variable domain in full, with the rest retrieved from reference TRBV7-2 and TRBJ2-7, is GAGVSQSPSNKVTEKGKDVELRCDPISGHTALYWYRQSLGQGLEFLIYFQGNSAPDKSGLPSDRFSAERTGGSVSTLTIQRTQQEDSAVYLCASSLVGTGGNEQYFGPGTRLTVT.

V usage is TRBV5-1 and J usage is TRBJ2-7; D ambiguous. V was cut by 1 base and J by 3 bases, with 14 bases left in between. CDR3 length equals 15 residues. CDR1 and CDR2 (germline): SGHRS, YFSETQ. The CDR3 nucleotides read TGCGCCAGCAGCTTGATCCATGACTTCATCTACGAGCAGTACTTC. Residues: CASSLIHDFIYEQYF. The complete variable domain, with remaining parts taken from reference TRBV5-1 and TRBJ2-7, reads KAGVTQTPRYLIKTRGQQVTLSCSPISGHRSVSWYQQTPGQGLQFLFEYFSETQRNKGNFPGRFSGRQFSNSRSEMNVSTLELGDSALYLCASSLIHDFIYEQYFGPGTRLTVT.

The CDR3 here is CASSPYRVAVLPTDTQYF. The CDR3 nucleotides are TGTGCCAGCAGCCCCTATCGGGTAGCGGTCTTACCCACAGATACGCAGTATTTT. The rearrangement uses TRBV3-1 (or the pseudogene TRBV3-2) and TRBJ2-3, with D maybe TRBD2 (6 bases). Germline values: CDR1 LGHDT, CDR2 YNNKEL (reference sequence). V shed 4 bases and J shed 2 bases, with 22 bases lying between them. The CDR3 is 18 amino acids.

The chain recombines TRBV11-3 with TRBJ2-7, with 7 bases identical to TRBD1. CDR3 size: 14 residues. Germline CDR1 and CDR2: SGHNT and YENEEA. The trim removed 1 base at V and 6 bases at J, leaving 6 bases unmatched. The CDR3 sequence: CASSLGSGTAEQYF. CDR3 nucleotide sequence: TGTGCCAGCAGCTTAGGGTCCGGGACAGCCGAGCAGTACTTC.

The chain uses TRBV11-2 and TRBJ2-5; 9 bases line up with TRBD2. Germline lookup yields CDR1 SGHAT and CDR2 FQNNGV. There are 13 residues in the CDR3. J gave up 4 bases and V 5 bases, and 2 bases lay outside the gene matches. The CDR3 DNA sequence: TGTGCCAGCAGCGCGCGGGAGGGAGAGACCCAGTACTTC. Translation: CASSAREGETQYF. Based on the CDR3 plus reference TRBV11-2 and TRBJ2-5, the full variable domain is EAGVAQSPRYKIIEKRQSVAFWCNPISGHATLYWYQQILGQGPKLLIQFQNNGVVDDSQLPKDRFSAERLKGVDSTLKIQPAKLEDSAVYLCASSAREGETQYFGPGTRLLVL.

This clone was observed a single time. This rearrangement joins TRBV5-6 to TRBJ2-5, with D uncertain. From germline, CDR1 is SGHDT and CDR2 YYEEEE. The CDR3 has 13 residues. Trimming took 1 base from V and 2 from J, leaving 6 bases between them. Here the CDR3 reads CASSLYRQETQYF. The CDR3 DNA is TGTGCCAGCAGCTTGTACAGACAAGAGACCCAGTACTTC.